The 20 T cell receptor beta chains presented below share a single source sample, sequenced in a study of response to subunit inactivated influenza vaccine. TCRdb independently ran MiXCR on the RT-PCR reads; one entry per CDR3 protein. The table includes about 500,000 distinct CDR3 sequences, 15% to 20% detected once. The sample here was CD4+ T cells sorted from PBMCs, taken 23 to 25 months after vaccination. Source of these receptors: a man aged 50-75 years who received an inactivated influenza vaccine.

The V call is TRBV20-1, the J call TRBJ2-7; 10 bases fit TRBD2. Germline values: CDR1 DFQATT, CDR2 SNEGSKA (reference sequence). The CDR3 has 16 residues. V gave up 2 bases and J gave up 3 bases; unmatched junction bases: 10. The CDR3 loop is CSARPPQSGRVYEQYF. DNA for the CDR3: TGCAGTGCTAGACCCCCCCAAAGCGGGAGGGTCTACGAGCAGTACTTC.

The chain has TRBV28 and TRBJ2-3; no definite D call. This CDR3 comprises 12 residues. V was pared by 1 base and J by 6 bases, with 5 bases between. Per germline, CDR1 MDHEN and CDR2 SYDVKM. The DNA of the CDR3 is TGTGCCAGCAGTTTATTTGGGGATACGCAGTATTTT. Its translation is CASSLFGDTQYF. Supplemented by reference TRBV28 and TRBJ2-3, the full variable domain reads DVKVTQSSRYLVKRTGEKVFLECVQDMDHENMFWYRQDPGLGLRLIYFSYDVKMKEKGDIPEGYSVSREKKERFSLILESASTNQTSMYLCASSLFGDTQYFGPGTRLTVL.

This sequence joins TRBV12-3 or TRBV12-4 and TRBJ2-1; D might be TRBD2 (6 bases). The length of the CDR3 is 14 residues. Trimming left V 3 bases short and J 5 bases short, with 11 bases between. The CDR3: CASSFSPGDNEQFF. CDR3 DNA: TGTGCCAGCAGTTTTTCCCCGGGAGACAATGAGCAGTTCTTC.

V gene TRBV7-2 combines with J gene TRBJ2-4; 10 bases line up with TRBD2. The J segment lost 13 bases and the V segment lost 0 bases, leaving 6 bases of the junction unmatched. Germline lookup yields CDR1 SGHTA and CDR2 FQGNSA. The CDR3 length is 14 residues. The CDR3 spells CASSLAGLAGAQYF. CDR3 nucleotide sequence: TGTGCCAGCAGCTTAGCAGGTCTAGCGGGGGCACAGTACTTC.

This clonotype occurred a few times. The genes are TRBV20-1 and TRBJ2-1, with D possibly matching TRBD2 (5 bases). This CDR3 is 16 amino acids long. Germline-derived CDR1 and CDR2 are DFQATT and SNEGSKA (reference sequence). Trimming shortened V by 3 bases and J by 5 bases, and 20 bases separated the two germline ends. CDR3 sequence (DNA): TGCAGTGCTAGTGGGCTAGCAGACGCAAAGAACAATGAGCAGTTCTTC. This encodes CSASGLADAKNNEQFF.

This chain uses TRBV20-1 with TRBJ2-3; possible D gene TRBD1, 5 bases. Trimming took 6 bases from V and 0 from J, leaving 13 bases between them. Germline CDR1 and CDR2: DFQATT and SNEGSKA (reference sequence). The CDR3 spans 14 residues. For the CDR3, the DNA is TGCAGTGCCACGACAGCCCTGAGCACAGATACGCAGTATTTT. Its translation is CSATTALSTDTQYF.

Ten or more counts support this clonotype. J is TRBJ2-1 and V is TRBV20-1; 14 bases map to TRBD2. The CDR3 sequence is 17 residues long. The V and J ends lost 0 bases and 4 bases, in that order; junction bases with no gene match: 5. CDR1 is DFQATT and CDR2 is SNEGSKA in the germline V gene (reference sequence). The CDR3 DNA is TGCAGTGCTAGAGATCCACGACTAGCGGGAGGGTACAATGAGCAGTTCTTC. Translated, it gives CSARDPRLAGGYNEQFF.

This clonotype was detected ten times or more. This sequence joins TRBV7-8 and TRBJ2-5, with 7 positions matching TRBD2. CDR1 and CDR2 from the germline V gene are SGHVS and FQNEAQ. The CDR3 loop spans 17 amino acids. The V segment lost 7 bases and the J segment 4 bases; nucleotides outside the gene matches: 18. CDR3 region: CASTLLGGYASLETQYF. DNA for the CDR3: TGTGCCAGCACCCTACTGGGAGGGTATGCGAGTTTAGAGACCCAGTACTTC.

This clonotype has a handful of counts. V usage is TRBV6-5 and J usage is TRBJ1-5, with D unclear. Germline V gene sequence: CDR1 MNHEY, CDR2 SVGAGI. V was trimmed by 2 bases and J by 1 base, leaving 6 bases between them. The CDR3 length is 14 residues. The CDR3 sequence is CASSYERSNQPQHF. The CDR3 coding sequence is TGTGCCAGCAGTTACGAGAGAAGCAATCAGCCCCAGCATTTT.

J is TRBJ1-5 and V is TRBV4-3, with 7 bases identical to TRBD1. The CDR3 sequence is 15 residues long. Germline V gene sequence: CDR1 LGHNA, CDR2 YSLEER. The ends lost 4 bases at V and 6 bases at J; junction bases unmatched: 9. CDR3 sequence (DNA): TGCGCCAGCAGCCCCGATCAAGGGGGCGGTCAGCCCCAGCATTTT. Protein sequence: CASSPDQGGGQPQHF.

This clonotype was seen a handful of times. The chain carries TRBV6-2 or TRBV6-3 and TRBJ2-1; weak D call: TRBD2 (5 bases). The ends were cut back, 5 bases at V and 0 bases at J, with 17 bases in the middle. Germline V gene lookup returns CDR1 MNHEY and CDR2 SVGEGT. CDR3 length: 17 residues. The CDR3 DNA reads as TGTGCCAGCAGTCTAGGATGGGGAGAGAGCTCCTACAATGAGCAGTTCTTC. Translation gives CASSLGWGESSYNEQFF.

The CDR3 sequence is CASSPGQGGYSPLHF. Here the CDR3 DNA reads TGTGCCAGCAGCCCCGGACAGGGTGGCTACTCACCCCTCCACTTT. The chain uses TRBV14 and TRBJ1-6, with TRBD1 matching over 8 bases. Germline trimming cut 4 bases from V and 10 bases from J; bases unmatched to any gene: 9. CDR3 length: 15 residues. Germline V gene sequence: CDR1 SGHDN, CDR2 FVKESK.

The chain has TRBV10-2 and TRBJ2-1; tentative D call: TRBD2 (7 bases). V was cut by 0 bases and J by 7 bases, with 10 bases left in between. The CDR3 loop spans 14 amino acids. Germline V lookup: CDR1 WSHSY, CDR2 SAAADI. The chain's CDR3 is CASSESGGRNEQFF. The CDR3, as DNA: TGCGCCAGCAGTGAGTCCGGGGGGCGAAATGAGCAGTTCTTC.

The chain is built from TRBV20-1 and TRBJ2-3; D is unresolved. V lost 3 bases to trimming and J lost 5 bases, with 9 bases between them. The CDR3 has 12 amino acids. Germline values: CDR1 DFQATT, CDR2 SNEGSKA (reference sequence). The CDR3 DNA is TGCAGTGCTAGGGCTCCAGGAGATACGCAGTATTTT. It is translated as CSARAPGDTQYF.

There are many counts of this clonotype. The chain employs TRBV12-3 or TRBV12-4 and TRBJ2-3; TRBD2 agrees at 8 bases. V was pared by 5 bases and J by 2 bases, with 6 bases of the junction left unmatched. The CDR3 has 15 amino acids. CDR3 sequence reads: CASSGIAGPTDTQYF. The CDR3 coding sequence is TGTGCCAGCAGTGGGATAGCGGGGCCCACAGATACGCAGTATTTT.

This clonotype was recorded at least ten times. This chain uses TRBV10-3 with TRBJ2-3; D may be TRBD1 (6 bases). V was clipped by 5 bases and J by 5 bases, with 14 bases between them. CDR1 and CDR2 from the germline V gene are ENHRY and SYGVKD. CDR3 length: 14 amino acids. CDR3 sequence (DNA): TGTGCCATCAGTCAGGACAGCCGGGGAGATACGCAGTATTTT. As protein: CAISQDSRGDTQYF.

This clonotype was detected only a few times. The chain links TRBV20-1 to TRBJ1-1; perhaps TRBD1 as D (5 bases). Looked up from germline, CDR1 is DFQATT and CDR2 is SNEGSKA (reference sequence). This CDR3 has 12 residues. With 3 bases removed from V and 6 bases from J, the gap between germline ends came to 11 bases. CDR3 sequence: CSARGQGSEAFF. The CDR3, as DNA: TGCAGTGCTAGGGGCCAGGGATCTGAAGCTTTCTTT.

The V call is TRBV11-2, the J call TRBJ1-5; D not resolved. Trimming removed 2 bases at V and 2 bases at J, with 7 bases between. This CDR3 is 14 amino acids long. Germline V CDR1 and CDR2: SGHAT, FQNNGV. CDR3 nucleotide sequence: TGTGCCAGCAGCTTATCCTCCGGCAATCAGCCCCAGCATTTT. It translates to CASSLSSGNQPQHF.

This clonotype was counted only a few times. The chain has TRBV11-2 and TRBJ1-1; 11 positions agree with TRBD1. Trimming removed 5 bases from V and 1 base from J; junction bases left unmatched: 6. The CDR3 loop spans 16 amino acids. The germline V gene encodes CDR1 SGHAT and CDR2 FQNNGV. DNA for the CDR3: TGTGCCAGCAGCGTGCGGACAGGGGGCAGGAACACTGAAGCTTTCTTT. The encoded protein is CASSVRTGGRNTEAFF.

This sequence joins TRBV4-2 and TRBJ2-3, with D maybe TRBD2 (6 bases). The CDR3 sequence is 13 residues long. Trimming removed 1 base from V and 6 bases from J, with 8 bases in between. Germline V CDR1 and CDR2: LGHNA, YNFKEQ. CDR3 region: CASSQGRGDTQYF. In DNA form, the CDR3 reads TGTGCCAGCAGCCAAGGCCGGGGGGATACGCAGTATTTT.